Below are 7 T cell receptor beta chains sequenced from a single sample in a study of T cells in Graves' hyperthyroidism and ophthalmopathy (dated by TCRdb to the late 2010s). Library preparation used multiplex PCR. The listed sequencing device is Illumina HiSeq 2000. The TCR beta CDR3 regions were amplified from the RNA transcripts. A first-round RT-PCR of the TCR CDR3 used the HTBI primer set with the Qiagen OneStep RT-PCR kit. The public sequencing data were trimmed at Q25 with fastp and processed into clonotypes with MiXCR by TCRdb, which kept only in-frame beta chains. Each entry merges the rows of one CDR3 protein and shows their most common DNA and genes. The sample yields approximately 400,000 distinct CDR3 sequences; approximately 15% were counted once. Jointly, the top ten make up about 20% of the sample. Sequencing was done on a sample of blood. Every receptor here comes from a man aged 25 to 40 with Graves' hyperthyroidism that later progressed to Graves' ophthalmopathy.

Many counts were recorded for this clonotype. The chain couples TRBV5-1 to TRBJ1-5; D remains ambiguous. This CDR3 has 15 residues. The germline gives CDR1 SGHRS, CDR2 YFSETQ. Deletions cut 0 bases from V and 3 bases from J, with 10 bases between. CDR3 sequence: CASSLGGTPNQPQHF. As DNA, the CDR3 is TGCGCCAGCAGCTTGGGGGGTACCCCCAATCAGCCCCAGCATTTT.

This clonotype showed up many times. The V and J genes are TRBV4-1 and TRBJ2-7, with 9 bases aligning to TRBD1. This CDR3 has 16 residues. The germline CDR1 and CDR2 sequences are MGHRA and YSYEKL. The junction had 6 bases not matched to a gene; V was cut back by 2 bases and J by 1 base. The CDR3 sequence: CASSQPYGTGSYEQYF. The CDR3 region has the DNA TGCGCCAGCAGCCAACCCTATGGGACAGGGTCCTACGAGCAGTACTTC.

This clonotype came up many times. The rearrangement joins TRBV13 to TRBJ1-2; no clear D gene. CDR1 PRHDT and CDR2 FYEKMQ come from the germline V gene (reference sequence). The CDR3 is 13 amino acids. V was cut by 3 bases and J by 0 bases, with 5 bases left in between. The CDR3 protein is CASSFTPNYGYTF. The CDR3, as DNA: TGTGCCAGCAGCTTCACCCCTAACTATGGCTACACCTTC.

This clonotype was seen at least ten times. The chain recombines TRBV2 with TRBJ1-4; D not resolved. Germline V lookup: CDR1 SNHLY, CDR2 FYNNEI. The V end was cut by 7 bases, the J end by 0 bases, with 6 bases between. The CDR3 is made up of 13 amino acids. The CDR3 bases are TGTGCCAGCATGTGGGCAACTAATGAAAAACTGTTTTTT. Encoded protein: CASMWATNEKLFF.

This clonotype was counted at least ten times. J is TRBJ2-7 and V is TRBV2; a possible D gene is TRBD2 (5 bases). Germline CDR1 reads SNHLY; CDR2 reads FYNNEI. This CDR3 region has 12 residues. The V gene lost 4 bases and the J gene lost 1 base, with 5 bases spanning the gap. CDR3 sequence reads: CASSGLSYEQYF. The CDR3 DNA reads as TGTGCCAGCAGTGGACTATCCTACGAGCAGTACTTC.

This clonotype was detected many times. The rearrangement joins TRBV9 to TRBJ1-1; a possible D gene is TRBD1 (6 bases). The CDR3 is 16 residues long. Trimming cost V 0 bases and J 2 bases, with 14 bases left between them. Germline assignment: CDR1 SGDLS and CDR2 YYNGEE. Here the CDR3 DNA reads TGTGCCAGCAGCGTAGGAGTGGGGGCGATAAACACTGAAGCTTTCTTT. This translates into CASSVGVGAINTEAFF.

V gene TRBV6-6 combines with J gene TRBJ2-2, with a possible D match to TRBD1 (5 bases). Germline CDR1 reads MNHNY; CDR2 reads SVGAGI (reference sequence). The CDR3 runs 15 residues. V gave up 2 bases and J gave up 5 bases, with 12 bases separating them. CDR3 in amino acids: CASSYSSGWTGELFF. DNA for the CDR3: TGTGCCAGCAGTTACAGCTCAGGGTGGACCGGGGAGCTGTTTTTT.